The rows below give T cell receptor beta chains drawn from one sample of a study of control samples from healthy donors and cancer patients. The method was immunoSEQ multiplex PCR; TCRdb's version includes in-frame clones alone and lacks a portion of them. The sample lists about 73,000 clones; roughly 92% were seen once. The source material was blood. Source of these receptors: a woman in her forties in good health. The CDR3 runs from the conserved cysteine through the conserved F or W. D genes are given only for firm matches. The size field is filled for only some rows; it gives once, few, many or a size class.

abundance: NA
d_gene: NA
j_gene: TRBJ1-6
v_gene: TRBV24-1
CDR3nt: TGTGCCACCAATATCAGAGGGGTTAACTATAATTCACCCCTCCACTTT
CDR3aa: CATNIRGVNYNSPLHF

abundance: NA
d_gene: NA
j_gene: TRBJ2-2
v_gene: TRBV20-1
CDR3nt: TGCAGTGCTAGAGATCGGGGGGAGCTGTTTTTT
CDR3aa: CSARDRGELFF

abundance: NA
d_gene: NA
j_gene: TRBJ1-1
v_gene: TRBV6-4
CDR3nt: TGTGCCAGCAGTGACAAGGACGGGAACACTGAAGCTTTCTTT
CDR3aa: CASSDKDGNTEAFF

abundance: NA
d_gene: NA
j_gene: TRBJ1-5
v_gene: TRBV2
CDR3nt: TGTGCCAGCAGTGAAGCACCCCAGGGTACGGGGGGTCAGCCCCAGCATTTT
CDR3aa: CASSEAPQGTGGQPQHF

abundance: once
d_gene: TRBD1
j_gene: TRBJ1-4
v_gene: TRBV11-2
CDR3nt: TGTGCCAGCAGCCCCAGGGGGAGGGGCCAACTATACTCTAATGAAAAACTGTTTTTT
CDR3aa: CASSPRGRGQLYSNEKLFF

abundance: NA
d_gene: NA
j_gene: TRBJ2-2
v_gene: TRBV19
CDR3nt: TGTGCCAGTAGTTCCGAATATCCGAACACCGGGGAGCTGTTTTTT
CDR3aa: CASSSEYPNTGELFF

abundance: once
d_gene: NA
j_gene: TRBJ1-1
v_gene: TRBV19
CDR3nt: TGTGCCAGTAGAGGCGGGAACACTGAAGCTTTCTTT
CDR3aa: CASRGGNTEAFF

abundance: NA
d_gene: NA
j_gene: TRBJ1-4
v_gene: TRBV10-3
CDR3nt: TGTGCCATCAGTGATATCCAAGATGAAAAACTGTTTTTT
CDR3aa: CAISDIQDEKLFF

abundance: NA
d_gene: TRBD1
j_gene: TRBJ2-1
v_gene: TRBV27
CDR3nt: TGTGCCAGCAGTTTTGGGACAGAGAAGTTCTTC
CDR3aa: CASSFGTEKFF

abundance: NA
d_gene: NA
j_gene: TRBJ1-1
v_gene: TRBV12-3/TRBV12-4
CDR3nt: TGTGCCAGCAGTCCGTACGACACTGAAGCTTTCTTT
CDR3aa: CASSPYDTEAFF

abundance: NA
d_gene: NA
j_gene: TRBJ1-2
v_gene: TRBV2
CDR3nt: TGTGCCAGCAGTGAAGTGGACAGTACCCATGGCTACACCTTC
CDR3aa: CASSEVDSTHGYTF

abundance: once
d_gene: TRBD2
j_gene: TRBJ2-1
v_gene: TRBV7-9
CDR3nt: TGTGCCAGCAGTCAAACTAGCGTTGACGTGACTAGCTCCTACAATGAGCAGTTCTTC
CDR3aa: CASSQTSVDVTSSYNEQFF

abundance: NA
d_gene: TRBD2
j_gene: TRBJ2-5
v_gene: TRBV7-2
CDR3nt: TGTGCCAGCAGCTTTCAACTAGCGGGGGAGCGCCCCCAGTACTTC
CDR3aa: CASSFQLAGERPQYF

abundance: NA
d_gene: NA
j_gene: TRBJ1-2
v_gene: TRBV6-2/TRBV6-3
CDR3nt: TGTGCCAGCAGTTACTTGCAGGGAGGAGGCTACACCTTC
CDR3aa: CASSYLQGGGYTF

abundance: NA
d_gene: TRBD1
j_gene: TRBJ1-1
v_gene: TRBV19
CDR3nt: TGTGCCAGTAGTATAGAGGCAAGGGGGCCCTTTAACACTGAAGCTTTCTTT
CDR3aa: CASSIEARGPFNTEAFF

abundance: NA
d_gene: TRBD2
j_gene: TRBJ2-1
v_gene: TRBV6-5
CDR3nt: TGTGCCAGCAGTTACTCCAGCGGGGGGGCCTACAATGAGCAGTTCTTC
CDR3aa: CASSYSSGGAYNEQFF

abundance: NA
d_gene: TRBD2
j_gene: TRBJ2-7
v_gene: TRBV27
CDR3nt: TGTGCCAGCAGGTGGACTAGCGGGAGCTACGAGCAGTACTTC
CDR3aa: CASRWTSGSYEQYF